A selection of T cell receptor beta chains follows, all from one sample in a study of blood T cell repertoires in COVID-19. Some clones are missing from TCRdb's copy, which holds only in-frame ones; the method was immunoSEQ multiplex PCR. The sample includes about 90,000 clones, approximately 92% of them seen just once. Material for sequencing was peripheral blood. The receptors here all came from a woman aged 55 to 70 with active COVID-19. The CDR3 runs from the conserved cysteine through the conserved F or W. D genes are given only for firm matches. Some rows mark clone size as missing; the rest say once, few, many or name a class of expanded clone.

abundance: NA
j_gene: TRBJ2-7
v_gene: TRBV19
d_gene: TRBD2
CDR3nt: TGTGCCAGTAGTACATCGGGCGGGAGCTCCTACGAGCAGTACTTC
CDR3aa: CASSTSGGSSYEQYF

abundance: NA
j_gene: TRBJ1-3
v_gene: TRBV19
d_gene: NA
CDR3nt: TGTGCCAGTGAAGAAATGAGCTCTGGAAACACCATATATTTT
CDR3aa: CASEEMSSGNTIYF

abundance: NA
j_gene: TRBJ2-7
v_gene: TRBV29-1
d_gene: TRBD1
CDR3nt: TGCAGCGCCGGACAGGGTTTCGAGCAGTACTTC
CDR3aa: CSAGQGFEQYF

abundance: NA
j_gene: TRBJ2-7
v_gene: TRBV5-1
d_gene: NA
CDR3nt: TGCGCCAGCAGCTTGAAACAAGGAGGGCCCTACGAGCAGTACTTC
CDR3aa: CASSLKQGGPYEQYF

abundance: NA
j_gene: TRBJ2-7
v_gene: TRBV14
d_gene: NA
CDR3nt: TGTGCCAGCAGCCGACAGGTTGGGGAGCAGTACTTC
CDR3aa: CASSRQVGEQYF

abundance: NA
j_gene: TRBJ2-1
v_gene: TRBV7-9
d_gene: NA
CDR3nt: TGTGCCAGCGTTCGACTGCTCAATGAGCAGTTCTTC
CDR3aa: CASVRLLNEQFF

abundance: NA
j_gene: TRBJ2-7
v_gene: TRBV6-2/TRBV6-3
d_gene: NA
CDR3nt: TGTGCCAGCAGTTACCGCCGGGGGTCCTACGAGCAGTACTTC
CDR3aa: CASSYRRGSYEQYF

abundance: NA
j_gene: TRBJ1-6
v_gene: TRBV3-1/TRBV3-2
d_gene: TRBD1
CDR3nt: TGTGCCAGCAGCCCCTTGGACAGGGATAATTCACCCCTCCACTTT
CDR3aa: CASSPLDRDNSPLHF

abundance: NA
j_gene: TRBJ2-7
v_gene: TRBV7-2
d_gene: NA
CDR3nt: TGTGCCAGCAGCTTAGAGTTGTCATCGGGTCAGTACTTC
CDR3aa: CASSLELSSGQYF

abundance: NA
j_gene: TRBJ1-5
v_gene: TRBV7-6
d_gene: NA
CDR3nt: TGTGCCAGCAGCTTAGTGGCACAGAGCAATCAGCCCCAGCATTTT
CDR3aa: CASSLVAQSNQPQHF

abundance: NA
j_gene: TRBJ1-5
v_gene: TRBV28
d_gene: NA
CDR3nt: TGTGCCAGCAGTCCCCGGAGGCCACTCGGGGGTCAGCCCCAGCATTTT
CDR3aa: CASSPRRPLGGQPQHF

abundance: NA
j_gene: TRBJ2-1
v_gene: TRBV7-8
d_gene: NA
CDR3nt: TGTGCCAGCAGTACTAGCTTATTTAGCTCCTACAATGAGCAGTTCTTC
CDR3aa: CASSTSLFSSYNEQFF

abundance: NA
j_gene: TRBJ2-1
v_gene: TRBV5-1
d_gene: NA
CDR3nt: TGCGCCAGCAGCCTGCGTGGGGCCTTGTCCCACAATGAGCAGTTCTTC
CDR3aa: CASSLRGALSHNEQFF

abundance: NA
j_gene: TRBJ1-6
v_gene: TRBV27
d_gene: TRBD1
CDR3nt: TGTGCCAGCAGTTTATCTGGCAGGGGGAATTCACCCCTCCACTTT
CDR3aa: CASSLSGRGNSPLHF

abundance: NA
j_gene: TRBJ1-5
v_gene: TRBV27
d_gene: NA
CDR3nt: TGTGCCAGCAGTTTAATTTCGGGGGGACAGCCCCAGCATTTT
CDR3aa: CASSLISGGQPQHF

abundance: NA
j_gene: TRBJ2-7
v_gene: TRBV3-1/TRBV3-2
d_gene: TRBD2
CDR3nt: TGTGCCAGCAGCCCCCCGGGACTAGCTCTGGAGCAGTACTTC
CDR3aa: CASSPPGLALEQYF

abundance: NA
j_gene: TRBJ2-5
v_gene: TRBV9
d_gene: NA
CDR3nt: TGTGCCAGCAGCGTAAACTCGGGGGAGACCCAGTACTTC
CDR3aa: CASSVNSGETQYF

abundance: NA
j_gene: TRBJ2-1
v_gene: TRBV24-1
d_gene: TRBD1
CDR3nt: TGTGCCACCAGTGGCCTGACAGGGGGCGGGAATGAGCAGTTCTTC
CDR3aa: CATSGLTGGGNEQFF

abundance: few
j_gene: TRBJ1-1
v_gene: TRBV4-2
d_gene: NA
CDR3nt: TGTGCCAGCAGCCAAGAAAGAACGCAGGCAGCTTTCTTT
CDR3aa: CASSQERTQAAFF

abundance: NA
j_gene: TRBJ2-7
v_gene: TRBV5-1
d_gene: NA
CDR3nt: TGCGCCAGCAGCTTAAACGGACAGCCGTTCTACGAGCAGTACTTC
CDR3aa: CASSLNGQPFYEQYF

abundance: NA
j_gene: TRBJ2-5
v_gene: TRBV7-3
d_gene: NA
CDR3nt: TGTGCCAGCAGCCTGACCGGGGGTCAAGAGACCCAGTACTTC
CDR3aa: CASSLTGGQETQYF

abundance: NA
j_gene: TRBJ1-1
v_gene: TRBV28
d_gene: NA
CDR3nt: TGTGCCAGCAGTTTATTGCCAGGGGCAGGCACTGAAGCTTTCTTT
CDR3aa: CASSLLPGAGTEAFF

abundance: NA
j_gene: TRBJ1-1
v_gene: TRBV28
d_gene: TRBD1
CDR3nt: TGTGCCAGCAGTTCACTCCAGGGGGCCCCGGGGACTGAAGCTTTCTTT
CDR3aa: CASSSLQGAPGTEAFF

abundance: NA
j_gene: TRBJ2-2
v_gene: TRBV7-9
d_gene: TRBD2
CDR3nt: TGTGCCACCCCCGGGGAGGGTACGAACACCGGGGAGCTGTTTTTT
CDR3aa: CATPGEGTNTGELFF

abundance: NA
j_gene: TRBJ2-1
v_gene: TRBV11-2
d_gene: TRBD2
CDR3nt: TGTGCCAGCAGCCCACAATTTGATCGGGGGGGCCTTGGTGAGCAGTTCTTC
CDR3aa: CASSPQFDRGGLGEQFF

abundance: NA
j_gene: TRBJ2-7
v_gene: TRBV28
d_gene: TRBD1
CDR3nt: TGTGCCAGCAAGGGGACAGGGTTGAGGGAGCAGTACTTC
CDR3aa: CASKGTGLREQYF

abundance: NA
j_gene: TRBJ1-1
v_gene: TRBV12-3/TRBV12-4
d_gene: NA
CDR3nt: TGTGCCAGCCATCGGGGGGTGGAGACTGAAGCTTTCTTT
CDR3aa: CASHRGVETEAFF

abundance: NA
j_gene: TRBJ2-1
v_gene: TRBV5-6
d_gene: NA
CDR3nt: TGTGCCAGCAGCCGACTCAATGAGCAGTTCTTC
CDR3aa: CASSRLNEQFF

abundance: NA
j_gene: TRBJ1-6
v_gene: TRBV21-1
d_gene: NA
CDR3nt: TGTGCCAGCAGCTACCCGAGCGGGCTGGATTCACCCCTCCACTTT
CDR3aa: CASSYPSGLDSPLHF

abundance: NA
j_gene: TRBJ2-3
v_gene: TRBV9
d_gene: TRBD2
CDR3nt: TGTGCCAGCAGCCCGGGACTAGCGGGGGGAGATACGCAGTATTTT
CDR3aa: CASSPGLAGGDTQYF